Shown below are 29 T cell receptor beta chains from a single sample sequenced in a study of neurological immune-mediated disorders. From the 5' RACE reads, TCRdb called clonotypes with MiXCR, one entry per CDR3 protein. Among about 80,000 distinct CDR3 sequences listed, 5.5% to 6.5% were seen once. Time point: longitudinal time-point 2. The sample was PBMCs. The receptors were gathered from a woman aged 55-70 years with multiple sclerosis.

This clonotype was observed many times. The rearrangement joins TRBV10-3 to TRBJ2-1, with a tentative D call TRBD1 (5 bases). The CDR3 is 15 amino acids. Between the trimmed V and J ends, which lost 3 bases and 7 bases, there was a span of 16 bases. CDR1 and CDR2 from the germline V gene are ENHRY and SYGVKD. For the CDR3, the DNA is TGTGCCATCAGTGACTCAGGGAATCTGAGAAATGAGCAGTTCTTC. Translating gives CAISDSGNLRNEQFF.

V gene TRBV7-9 combines with J gene TRBJ2-1, with 10 bases identical to TRBD2. After removal of 5 bases from V and 2 bases from J, the junction contained 9 bases not matched to a gene. CDR3 length equals 17 residues. CDR1 SEHNR and CDR2 FQNEAQ come from the germline V gene (reference sequence). The CDR3 loop reads CASSQPGLATAYNEQFF. In DNA, the CDR3 is TGTGCCAGCAGCCAGCCGGGACTAGCGACCGCCTACAATGAGCAGTTCTTC.

This clonotype was detected ten times or more. This chain uses TRBV7-9 with TRBJ1-6, with TRBD1 identical over 11 bases. The V gene's germline CDR1 is SEHNR and CDR2 FQNEAQ (reference sequence). The CDR3 has 15 amino acids. Trimming took 7 bases from V and 6 from J; bases not matched to a gene: 5. The CDR3 reads CASNLGQGANSPLHF. The DNA of the CDR3 is TGTGCCAGCAACCTAGGACAGGGGGCTAATTCACCCCTCCACTTT. Full variable domain (missing parts from reference TRBV7-9 and TRBJ1-6): DTGVSQNPRHKITKRGQNVTFRCDPISEHNRLYWYRQTLGQGPEFLTYFQNEAQLEKSRLLSDRFSAERPKGSFSTLEIQRTEQGDSAMYLCASNLGQGANSPLHFGNGTRLTVT.

This clonotype was counted many times. The rearrangement joins TRBV20-1 to TRBJ2-1; 9 positions match TRBD2. V lost 3 bases to trimming and J lost 8 bases; unmatched junction nucleotides: 11. The CDR3 loop spans 15 amino acids. Germline V gene data show CDR1 as DFQATT and CDR2 as SNEGSKA (reference sequence). The CDR3 protein is CSASARAGGPHEQFF. The DNA of the CDR3 is TGCAGTGCTAGCGCACGGGCGGGGGGGCCCCATGAGCAGTTCTTC.

This clonotype was observed many times. This chain uses TRBV6-5 with TRBJ1-1; D may be TRBD1 (5 bases). The V gene lost 5 bases and the J gene lost 4 bases, with 17 bases spanning the gap. Germline CDR1 reads MNHEY; CDR2 reads SVGAGI. The CDR3 is made up of 15 amino acids. CDR3 bases: TGTGCCAGCAGTCGTCGGGACCTACCCGGCACTGAAGCTTTCTTT. It codes for CASSRRDLPGTEAFF.

This clonotype was recorded many times. The CDR3 sequence: CASSQRANYGYTF. The DNA of the CDR3 is TGTGCCAGCAGTCAAAGGGCTAACTATGGCTACACCTTC. The rearrangement uses TRBV6-5 and TRBJ1-2; D ambiguous. CDR1 is MNHEY, CDR2 SVGAGI, per germline. Trimming took off 5 bases at V and 0 bases at J, with 7 bases between the two ends. The CDR3 loop spans 13 amino acids.

With respect to this clonotype: Being one base from a much bigger clone, this may be a read error. The gene calls are TRBV7-8 and TRBJ1-1, with D uncertain. Germline CDR1 reads SGHVS; CDR2 reads FQNEAQ. Deletions cut 5 bases from V and 5 bases from J, with 12 bases between. The CDR3 is 13 amino acids. CDR3 in amino acids: CASSSRYGTEAFF. In DNA form, the CDR3 reads TGTGCCAGCAGCAGCCGGTACGGAACTGAAGCTTTCTTT.

Many counts were recorded for this clonotype. The chain combines TRBV20-1 with TRBJ2-3, with no clear D. This CDR3 has 12 residues. V shed 6 bases and J shed 0 bases, with 7 bases lying between them. The germline gives CDR1 DFQATT, CDR2 SNEGSKA (reference sequence). The CDR3 loop reads CSAMDSTDTQYF. The CDR3 DNA reads TGCAGTGCAATGGACAGCACAGATACGCAGTATTTT.

This clonotype was recorded many times. V gene TRBV28 combines with J gene TRBJ1-2, with a tentative D call TRBD1 (5 bases). The CDR3 runs to 12 residues. Between the trimmed V and J ends, which lost 10 bases and 6 bases, there was a span of 15 bases. CDR1 is MDHEN, CDR2 SYDVKM, per germline. CDR3 sequence reads: CATRGVYDGYTF. The CDR3 nucleotides read TGTGCCACCAGAGGGGTCTACGATGGCTACACCTTC.

This clonotype was counted ten times or more. This chain uses TRBV9 with TRBJ1-3, with D unclear. This CDR3 has 14 amino acids. The V gene lost 0 bases and the J gene lost 0 bases, with 4 bases spanning the gap. CDR1 SGDLS and CDR2 YYNGEE come from the germline V gene. CDR3 DNA: TGTGCCAGCAGCGTAGCACCCTCTGGAAACACCATATATTTT. Translation gives CASSVAPSGNTIYF.

This clonotype was detected many times. The rearrangement links TRBV2 to TRBJ2-1; a weak D match, TRBD1 (5 bases). Looked up from germline, CDR1 is SNHLY and CDR2 is FYNNEI. The CDR3 is 12 residues long. V was pared by 10 bases and J by 5 bases, with 12 bases between. The CDR3 is CATQGWDNEQFF. As DNA, the CDR3 is TGTGCCACCCAGGGTTGGGACAATGAGCAGTTCTTC.

This clonotype showed up many times. This chain connects TRBV3-1 to TRBJ2-7; D remains unclear. CDR1 and CDR2 (germline): LGHDT, YNNKEL (reference sequence). This CDR3 region has 13 residues. V was pared by 0 bases and J by 3 bases, with 6 bases between. CDR3 sequence (DNA): TGTGCCAGCAGCCAAGATATCCGCTACGAGCAGTACTTC. Residues: CASSQDIRYEQYF.

As to this clonotype: A much larger clone differs by one base, so this may be a read error. The chain carries TRBV20-1 and TRBJ1-4; a weak D match, TRBD1 (5 bases). CDR1 DFQATT and CDR2 SNEGSKA come from the germline V gene (reference sequence). V gave up 6 bases and J gave up 8 bases, with 16 bases separating them. The CDR3 consists of 13 residues. The CDR3 is CSAQSGGGEKLFF. The CDR3 region has the DNA TGCAGTGCCCAGTCCGGGGGAGGGGAAAAACTGTTTTTT.

This clonotype has at least ten counts. The chain has TRBV3-1 and TRBJ1-4; D gene uncertain. Germline V lookup: CDR1 LGHDT, CDR2 YNNKEL (reference sequence). V dropped 1 base and J dropped 7 bases, with 19 bases sitting between them. This CDR3 comprises 17 residues. The CDR3 region has the DNA TGTGCCAGCAGCCAAGGCTTTGGCAGGACCTGGGGTGAAAAACTGTTTTTT. It specifies CASSQGFGRTWGEKLFF.

In this sample, this clonotype turned up many times. The V and J genes are TRBV7-8 and TRBJ1-2, with D possibly being TRBD1 (6 bases). V shed 5 bases and J shed 5 bases, with 12 bases lying between them. This CDR3 is built from 13 residues. Per the germline V gene, CDR1 is SGHVS and CDR2 is FQNEAQ. CDR3 sequence: CASSVQGPYGYTF. CDR3 DNA: TGTGCCAGCAGCGTTCAGGGGCCGTATGGCTACACCTTC. Drawing the rest from reference TRBV7-8 and TRBJ1-2, the complete variable domain is GAGVSQSPRYKVAKRGQDVALRCDPISGHVSLFWYQQALGQGPEFLTYFQNEAQLDKSGLPSDRFFAERPEGSVSTLKIQRTQQEDSAVYLCASSVQGPYGYTFGSGTRLTVV.

Ten or more counts support this clonotype. This chain links TRBV24-1 with TRBJ2-1, with 8 bases lining up with TRBD1. Germline V lookup: CDR1 KGHDR, CDR2 SFDVKD. There are 15 residues in the CDR3. Losses at the gene ends were 3 bases for V and 6 bases for J; bases not matched to a gene: 6. CDR3 in amino acids: CATSDDRGGTNEQFF. The DNA for the CDR3 is TGTGCCACCAGTGATGACAGGGGAGGTACCAATGAGCAGTTCTTC.

This chain links TRBV5-6 with TRBJ1-1; D gene ambiguous. The ends were cut back, 4 bases at V and 4 bases at J, with 11 bases in the middle. The CDR3 runs to 13 residues. Germline assignment: CDR1 SGHDT and CDR2 YYEEEE. CDR3 amino acids: CASSQDPPTEAFF. The CDR3 DNA follows: TGTGCCAGCAGCCAAGATCCACCCACTGAAGCTTTCTTT.

This clonotype was seen at least ten times. The J gene is TRBJ2-3, the V gene TRBV5-1; no definite D call. There are 13 residues in the CDR3. The germline V gene encodes CDR1 SGHRS and CDR2 YFSETQ. V shed 2 bases and J shed 4 bases, with 8 bases lying between them. CDR3 sequence: CASSFGPSDTQYF. In DNA, the CDR3 is TGCGCCAGCAGCTTCGGCCCTTCAGATACGCAGTATTTT.

This clonotype was seen many times. V gene TRBV5-4 combines with J gene TRBJ1-2, with TRBD1 identical over 7 bases. Trimming removed 2 bases from V and 3 bases from J; junction bases left unmatched: 4. CDR3 length: 14 amino acids. Germline V lookup: CDR1 SGHNT, CDR2 YYREEE (reference sequence). The DNA of the CDR3 is TGTGCCAGCAGCTTAAAGGGGGCCCACTATGGCTACACCTTC. This sequence encodes CASSLKGAHYGYTF.

This clonotype was detected ten times or more. The DNA of the CDR3 is TGCGCCAGCACGCTAGCGGGGGGGCCGAGGGAGACCCAGTACTTC. This encodes CASTLAGGPRETQYF. The chain links TRBV5-1 to TRBJ2-5; 12 bases match TRBD2. V lost 6 bases, J lost 5 bases, and 8 bases stayed unmatched. Germline V gene data show CDR1 as SGHRS and CDR2 as YFSETQ. The CDR3 runs 15 residues.

Here the CDR3 DNA reads TGTGCCATCAGTGACCAGAATTCTAACTATGGCTACACCTTC. It is translated as CAISDQNSNYGYTF. This chain uses TRBV10-3 with TRBJ1-2; no reliable D call. The germline V gene has CDR1 ENHRY and CDR2 SYGVKD. The CDR3 is 14 amino acids. Trimming took off 3 bases at V and 0 bases at J, with 8 bases between the two ends.

There are many counts of this clonotype. This chain connects TRBV5-1 to TRBJ1-2, with D possibly being TRBD1 (6 bases). V was pared by 0 bases and J by 0 bases, with 12 bases between. Germline values: CDR1 SGHRS, CDR2 YFSETQ. CDR3 size: 16 residues. CDR3 amino acids: CASSLDGGHANYGYTF. As DNA, the CDR3 is TGCGCCAGCAGCTTGGACGGGGGGCACGCTAACTATGGCTACACCTTC. Full variable domain (remainder filled in from reference TRBV5-1 and TRBJ1-2): KAGVTQTPRYLIKTRGQQVTLSCSPISGHRSVSWYQQTPGQGLQFLFEYFSETQRNKGNFPGRFSGRQFSNSRSEMNVSTLELGDSALYLCASSLDGGHANYGYTFGSGTRLTVV.

This clonotype was observed many times. The CDR3, as DNA: TGCGCCAGCAGTGAGGGGACATCGCGAGAGACCCAGTACTTC. Amino acids: CASSEGTSRETQYF. This chain connects TRBV10-1 to TRBJ2-5; possibly TRBD1 for D (6 bases). The CDR3 sequence is 14 residues long. V was clipped by 2 bases and J by 4 bases, with 11 bases between them. Germline values: CDR1 WNHNN, CDR2 SYGVQD (reference sequence).

This clonotype was recorded many times. The chain has TRBV28 and TRBJ1-2, with 7 bases aligning to TRBD1. The CDR3 extends over 15 amino acids. V was pared by 5 bases and J by 4 bases, with 10 bases of the junction left unmatched. Germline CDR1 is MDHEN and CDR2 is SYDVKM. CDR3 sequence (DNA): TGTGCCAGCAGTGCCCCCCGGGGACAGAGCTATGGCTACACCTTC. As protein: CASSAPRGQSYGYTF.

There are many counts of this clonotype. The chain's CDR3 is CASSLRLTDEQYF. The CDR3 DNA reads as TGTGCCAGCAGCCTCCGCCTTACAGACGAGCAGTACTTC. The chain uses TRBV7-9 and TRBJ2-7, with unresolved D. This CDR3 comprises 13 residues. Trimming pared 5 bases from V and 5 bases from J, leaving 13 bases between. Germline V CDR1 and CDR2: SEHNR, FQNEAQ (reference sequence). The whole variable domain, filled in from reference TRBV7-9 and TRBJ2-7, reads DTGVSQNPRHKITKRGQNVTFRCDPISEHNRLYWYRQTLGQGPEFLTYFQNEAQLEKSRLLSDRFSAERPKGSFSTLEIQRTEQGDSAMYLCASSLRLTDEQYFGPGTRLTVT.

In this sample, this clonotype turned up many times. The chain combines TRBV6-6 with TRBJ1-1, with a possible D match to TRBD1 (6 bases). Germline-derived CDR1 and CDR2 are MNHNY and SVGAGI (reference sequence). The CDR3 is 14 residues long. V lost 0 bases and J lost 7, with 12 bases in between. CDR3 amino acids: CASSYSQGGVEAFF. CDR3 in DNA: TGTGCCAGCAGTTACTCACAGGGTGGGGTTGAAGCTTTCTTT.

The rearrangement joins TRBV28 to TRBJ1-5; D unclear. In germline, CDR1 is MDHEN, CDR2 SYDVKM. CDR3 length equals 16 residues. V was clipped by 6 bases and J by 2 bases, with 17 bases between them. The DNA of the CDR3 is TGTGCCAGCAGGCCACGGTTAGGATCGGGCAATCAGCCCCAGCATTTT. Protein product: CASRPRLGSGNQPQHF.

This clonotype was observed at least ten times. The chain couples TRBV12-3 or TRBV12-4 to TRBJ1-1, with no clear D. Trimming removed 5 bases at V and 3 bases at J, with 10 bases between. This CDR3 spans 13 amino acids. The CDR3 region has the DNA TGTGCCAGCAGTACTCGGAGGGACACTGAAGCTTTCTTT. It translates to CASSTRRDTEAFF.

This clonotype was picked up many times. V and J are TRBV20-1 and TRBJ1-2; D gene unclear. The CDR3 sequence is 10 residues long. Germline CDR1 and CDR2: DFQATT and SNEGSKA (reference sequence). V dropped 4 bases and J dropped 9 bases, with 9 bases sitting between them. CDR3 DNA sequence: TGCAGTGCTAAGGGAGGGAGCTACACCTTC. Its translation is CSAKGGSYTF.